This T cell receptor (beta chain) was identified in a study of blood T cell repertoires in COVID-19. There are a few counts of this clone. CDR3 size: 14 residues. The V gene lost 2 bases and the J gene lost 8 bases, with 13 bases spanning the gap. The germline CDR1 and CDR2 sequences are MRHNA and SNTAGT. Profiled with immunoSEQ multiplex PCR; TCRdb holds only in-frame clones, not every one. This table holds 200,000 to 300,000 clones, roughly 90% found once. This TCR was sampled from a woman in her 30s who had recovered from COVID-19. The sample consisted of PBMCs or T cells enriched from blood (not recorded which). V usage is TRBV6-4 and J usage is TRBJ2-1; D call uncertain. The CDR3 DNA is TGTGCCAGCAGTGACGTTAGTTTATCGGATGAGCAGTTCTTC. Encoded protein: CASSDVSLSDEQFF.